Presented here are 25 T cell receptor beta chains from one specimen sequenced in a study of blood T cell repertoires in COVID-19. Measured with immunoSEQ multiplex PCR; TCRdb has only the in-frame clones, and not every one. The repertoire includes more than 150,000 clones, about four fifths of them detected once, and 9% to 15% sits in the top ten. The sample was peripheral blood. The source is a woman of 80 years or more with COVID-19, enrolled during active disease.

A few counts support this clone. The CDR3 bases are TGCGCCAGCAGCTTGCCCCAGGCGAATGAGCAGTTCTTC. This encodes CASSLPQANEQFF. The V call is TRBV5-1, the J call TRBJ2-1; D call uncertain. V was cut by 1 base and J by 7 bases, with 9 bases left in between. The CDR3 has 13 amino acids. Germline values: CDR1 SGHRS, CDR2 YFSETQ.

The chain carries TRBV28 and TRBJ1-6; no definite D call. CDR3 length equals 15 residues. Germline V CDR1 and CDR2: MDHEN, SYDVKM. Trimming pared 3 bases from V and 5 bases from J, leaving 11 bases between. CDR3 nucleotide sequence: TGTGCCAGCAGTTTCTTGGCAGTCCATAATTCACCCCTCCACTTT. The encoded protein is CASSFLAVHNSPLHF.

The gene calls are TRBV5-5 and TRBJ2-1; tentative D call: TRBD1 (6 bases). The germline V gene has CDR1 SGHKS and CDR2 YYEKEE (reference sequence). The V and J ends lost 0 bases and 8 bases respectively, with 15 bases between them. This CDR3 region has 15 residues. The chain's CDR3 is CASSLVGHPKYEQFF. CDR3 nucleotides: TGTGCCAGCAGCTTGGTGGGACACCCTAAGTATGAGCAGTTCTTC.

V and J are TRBV7-3 and TRBJ1-2; perhaps TRBD1 as D (6 bases). The CDR3 sequence is 13 residues long. From germline, CDR1 is SGHTA and CDR2 FQGTGA. With 5 bases removed from V and 4 bases from J, the gap between germline ends came to 11 bases. CDR3: CASSQGFGYGYTF. The CDR3 nucleotides are TGTGCCAGCAGCCAGGGGTTTGGCTATGGCTACACCTTC.

This chain links TRBV5-1 with TRBJ1-2, with D possibly being TRBD1 (5 bases). V shed 5 bases and J shed 3 bases, with 8 bases lying between them. Germline V lookup: CDR1 SGHRS, CDR2 YFSETQ. The CDR3 length is 12 residues. CDR3 coding DNA: TGCGCCAGCAGGGCCAGGGACTATGGCTACACCTTC. Protein: CASRARDYGYTF.

The gene calls are TRBV15 and TRBJ2-7; 7 bases match TRBD2. From germline, CDR1 is LNHNV and CDR2 YYDKDF (reference sequence). V was pared by 1 base and J by 0 bases, with 0 bases of the junction left unmatched. The CDR3 has 14 residues. As DNA, the CDR3 is TGTGCCACCAGCAGAGGCGGGAGCTCCTACGAGCAGTACTTC. It is translated as CATSRGGSSYEQYF. The whole variable domain, filled in from reference TRBV15 and TRBJ2-7, reads DAMVIQNPRYQVTQFGKPVTLSCSQTLNHNVMYWYQQKSSQAPKLLFHYYDKDFNNEADTPDNFQSRRPNTSFCFLDIRSPGLGDTAMYLCATSRGGSSYEQYFGPGTRLTVT.

The rearrangement links TRBV7-2 to TRBJ2-4; no definite D call. This CDR3 contains 11 residues. In germline, CDR1 is SGHTA, CDR2 FQGNSA. Trimming removed 7 bases at V and 7 bases at J, with 8 bases between. The CDR3 DNA is TGTGCCAGCATGGGCAACAACATTCAGTACTTC. As protein: CASMGNNIQYF.

The V call is TRBV5-6, the J call TRBJ1-2, with 8 bases lining up with TRBD1. Germline V CDR1 and CDR2: SGHDT, YYEEEE. The ends lost 4 bases at V and 2 bases at J; junction bases unmatched: 4. The CDR3 has 14 residues. The CDR3 nucleotides are TGTGCCAGCAGCCCGACAGGGGCCAACTATGGCTACACCTTC. Its protein product is CASSPTGANYGYTF.

A few counts support this clone. The V gene is TRBV7-8, the J gene TRBJ2-6; D is possibly TRBD1 (5 bases). Trimming shortened V by 3 bases and J by 4 bases, and 10 bases separated the two germline ends. CDR1 is SGHVS, CDR2 FQNEAQ, per germline. This CDR3 has 15 residues. DNA of the CDR3: TGTGCCAGCAGCTTGACAGTGGTGGGGGCCAACGTCCTGACTTTC. This translates into CASSLTVVGANVLTF.

J is TRBJ1-1 and V is TRBV7-9; D is unresolved. The CDR3 has 16 amino acids. Trimming pared 6 bases from V and 0 bases from J, leaving 17 bases between. Germline CDR1 and CDR2: SEHNR and FQNEAQ (reference sequence). CDR3 residues: CASRPPGLLMNTEAFF. CDR3 DNA sequence: TGTGCCAGCAGACCACCAGGCCTACTCATGAACACTGAAGCTTTCTTT.

This rearrangement joins TRBV4-1 to TRBJ2-3; 10 bases are a match to TRBD2. V was pared by 0 bases and J by 2 bases, with 8 bases of the junction left unmatched. This CDR3 region has 18 residues. Per germline, CDR1 MGHRA and CDR2 YSYEKL. In nucleotides, the CDR3 is TGCGCCAGCAGCCAAGATAGGAGCGGGAGGGCCTACACAGATACGCAGTATTTT. The encoded protein is CASSQDRSGRAYTDTQYF.

This clone has only one observation. The chain employs TRBV18 and TRBJ2-2; no clear D. The CDR3 spans 15 residues. From germline, CDR1 is KGHSH and CDR2 LQKENI. V was trimmed by 3 bases and J by 2 bases, leaving 10 bases between them. Here the CDR3 reads CASSPFGENTGELFF. The CDR3 coding sequence is TGTGCCAGCTCACCTTTCGGAGAAAACACCGGGGAGCTGTTTTTT.

The CDR3 is CASSLGGVNEQFF. CDR3 sequence (DNA): TGTGCCAGCAGTTTAGGAGGGGTCAATGAGCAGTTCTTC. V usage is TRBV28 and J usage is TRBJ2-1, with D possibly TRBD2 on 6 matching bases. Germline-derived CDR1 and CDR2 are MDHEN and SYDVKM. CDR3 length: 13 amino acids. Trimming cost V 2 bases and J 6 bases, with 8 bases left between them. Complete variable domain (other parts from reference TRBV28 and TRBJ2-1): DVKVTQSSRYLVKRTGEKVFLECVQDMDHENMFWYRQDPGLGLRLIYFSYDVKMKEKGDIPEGYSVSREKKERFSLILESASTNQTSMYLCASSLGGVNEQFFGPGTRLTVL.

The chain links TRBV3-1 (or the pseudogene TRBV3-2) to TRBJ2-1, with D unresolved. The CDR3 length is 11 residues. V dropped 4 bases and J dropped 8 bases, with 6 bases sitting between them. Germline V gene lookup returns CDR1 LGHDT and CDR2 YNNKEL (reference sequence). The CDR3 coding sequence is TGTGCCAGCAGCCTCCGGGATGAGCAGTTCTTC. It translates to CASSLRDEQFF.

The gene calls are TRBV3-1 (or the pseudogene TRBV3-2) and TRBJ2-5; 8 nucleotides align to TRBD2. Per germline, CDR1 LGHDT and CDR2 YNNKEL (reference sequence). Germline trimming cut 1 base from V and 4 bases from J; bases unmatched to any gene: 2. This CDR3 is built from 14 residues. The CDR3 region is CASSQAGGPETQYF. CDR3 sequence (DNA): TGTGCCAGCAGCCAAGCGGGGGGGCCAGAGACCCAGTACTTC.

The V and J genes are TRBV7-9 and TRBJ2-7, with 7 positions matching TRBD1. Germline V gene data show CDR1 as SEHNR and CDR2 as FQNEAQ (reference sequence). Trimming at V came to 2 bases and at J to 5 bases, leaving 6 bases not matched to a gene. CDR3 length equals 14 residues. The CDR3 protein is CASSLSDRAHEQYF. DNA of the CDR3: TGTGCCAGCAGCTTATCAGACAGGGCCCACGAGCAGTACTTC.

This chain connects TRBV6-5 to TRBJ2-1; 8 bases are shared with TRBD2. The germline CDR1 and CDR2 sequences are MNHEY and SVGAGI. There are 12 residues in the CDR3. V shed 5 bases and J 15 bases; nucleotides not matched to a gene: 9. The CDR3 protein is CASSPPGGAGFF. CDR3 sequence (DNA): TGTGCCAGCAGTCCACCCGGGGGGGCGGGGTTCTTC.

This clone was picked up many times. J is TRBJ1-2 and V is TRBV24-1; TRBD1 agrees at 12 bases. Germline V lookup: CDR1 KGHDR, CDR2 SFDVKD. The CDR3 loop spans 16 amino acids. The ends lost 3 bases at V and 4 bases at J; junction bases unmatched: 5. CDR3 loop: CATSDAGTGGVYGYTF. DNA for the CDR3: TGTGCCACCAGTGATGCCGGGACAGGGGGCGTCTATGGCTACACCTTC.

This clone was recorded many times. The same CDR3 arises from other DNA sequences in this sample as well. This sequence joins TRBV3-1 (or the pseudogene TRBV3-2) and TRBJ2-3, with TRBD1 as a possible D gene (5 bases). Germline CDR1 is LGHDT and CDR2 is YNNKEL (reference sequence). V was clipped by 1 base and J by 2 bases, with 10 bases between them. The CDR3 spans 15 residues. The chain's CDR3 is CASSQGQGFTDTQYF. CDR3 DNA: TGTGCCAGCAGCCAAGGGCAGGGCTTCACAGATACGCAGTATTTT.

This clone has just one count. The rearrangement links TRBV5-1 to TRBJ1-1, with a tentative D call TRBD1 (6 bases). Germline lookup yields CDR1 SGHRS and CDR2 YFSETQ. The CDR3 length is 16 residues. V lost 10 bases, J lost 2 bases, and 24 bases lay in between. CDR3 sequence (DNA): TGCGCCCGCCGCGGCGGGGGGGCCTACGCTAACACTGAAGCTTTCTTT. Its translation is CARRGGGAYANTEAFF.

This clone was found a few times. This chain joins TRBV6-5 and TRBJ2-3; TRBD2 aligns across 8 bases. Trimming cost V 8 bases and J 3 bases; bases outside gene matches: 10. This CDR3 has 15 amino acids. From germline, CDR1 is MNHEY and CDR2 SVGAGI. CDR3 amino acids: CASGRGGATTDTQYF. The CDR3 region has the DNA TGTGCCAGCGGCCGGGGGGGGGCGACAACAGATACGCAGTATTTT.

The V and J genes are TRBV19 and TRBJ1-4, with 7 bases aligning to TRBD1. Trimming took 7 bases from V and 4 from J; bases not matched to a gene: 6. The CDR3 contains 14 residues. Germline values: CDR1 LNHDA, CDR2 SQIVND (reference sequence). The CDR3 sequence: CASTLGQVNEKLFF. The CDR3 nucleotides are TGTGCCAGTACCCTCGGACAGGTTAATGAAAAACTGTTTTTT.

This clone is a singleton in its sample. This sequence joins TRBV5-5 and TRBJ1-4; 7 nucleotides agree with TRBD1. Germline V gene data show CDR1 as SGHKS and CDR2 as YYEKEE (reference sequence). The CDR3 is 15 amino acids. V shed 0 bases and J 8 bases; nucleotides not matched to a gene: 7. The CDR3 DNA reads TGTGCCAGCAGCTTGGATACAGGGGAAGGAGAAAAACTGTTTTTT. Translated, it gives CASSLDTGEGEKLFF.

The chain links TRBV7-2 to TRBJ1-1; tentatively, D is TRBD1 (5 bases). The V gene's germline CDR1 is SGHTA and CDR2 FQGNSA. Trimming shortened V by 2 bases and J by 3 bases, and 10 bases separated the two germline ends. The CDR3 consists of 14 residues. The CDR3 DNA is TGTGCCAGCAGCTTATCCAGGGCGGACACTGAAGCTTTCTTT. Its translation: CASSLSRADTEAFF.

The V call is TRBV12-3 or TRBV12-4, the J call TRBJ2-7; TRBD1 matches at 7 bases. CDR3 length equals 13 residues. The J segment lost 2 bases and the V segment lost 3 bases, leaving 1 base of the junction unmatched. CDR3 sequence reads: CASSFQGAYEQYF. DNA of the CDR3: TGTGCCAGCAGTTTTCAGGGGGCCTACGAGCAGTACTTC.